The T cell receptor beta chain under discussion was sequenced for a study of blood T cell repertoires in COVID-19. In assigning cohorts, the study relied on participant-reported clinical history. TCRdb's table, derived via immunoSEQ multiplex PCR, lists solely in-frame clones and lacks some. Of hundreds of thousands of clones listed, more than 85% are singletons. V was cut by 4 bases and J by 11 bases, with 11 bases left in between. CDR1 is MDHEN, CDR2 SYDVKM, per germline. CDR3 size: 12 residues. This clone came up once. The sequence was obtained from a woman younger than 45 who had recovered from COVID-19. The sample consisted of PBMCs or T cells enriched from blood (not recorded which). The chain carries TRBV28 and TRBJ1-4; TRBD1 is a possible D gene (5 bases). CDR3 DNA: TGTGCCAGCAGTTCCCAGGGTCGGAAACTGTTTTTT. This sequence encodes CASSSQGRKLFF.